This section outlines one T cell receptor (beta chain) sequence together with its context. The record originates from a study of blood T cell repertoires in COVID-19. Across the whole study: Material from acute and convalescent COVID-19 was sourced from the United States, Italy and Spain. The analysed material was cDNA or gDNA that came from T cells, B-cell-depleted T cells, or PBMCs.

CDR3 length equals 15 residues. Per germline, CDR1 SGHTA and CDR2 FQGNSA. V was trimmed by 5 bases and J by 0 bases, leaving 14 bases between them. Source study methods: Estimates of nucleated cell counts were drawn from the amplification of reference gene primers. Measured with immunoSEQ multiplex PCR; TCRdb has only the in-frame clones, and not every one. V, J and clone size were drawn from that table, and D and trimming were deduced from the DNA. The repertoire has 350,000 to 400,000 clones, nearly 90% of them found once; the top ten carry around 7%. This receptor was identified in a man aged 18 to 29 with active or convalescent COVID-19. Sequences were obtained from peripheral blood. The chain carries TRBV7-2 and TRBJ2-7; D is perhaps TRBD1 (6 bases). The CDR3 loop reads CASSTWTVSSYEQYF. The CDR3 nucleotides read TGTGCCAGCAGCACCTGGACAGTGAGCTCCTACGAGCAGTACTTC.